The 21 T cell receptor beta chains below all came from one sample that was sequenced in a study of beta chain features in type 1 diabetes. All of the isolated RNA was reverse transcribed, so expressed TCRB transcripts were sequenced. This table comes from immunoSEQ multiplex PCR, and its TCRdb copy is limited to in-frame clones, with some not included. The data hold some 400,000 clones, with roughly 15% observed a single time. Sequenced: naive CD4+ T cells from blood. These receptor sequences come from a woman in her late teens or twenties in good health.

This clone was counted only a few times. This rearrangement joins TRBV28 to TRBJ2-7, with 13 bases fitting TRBD2. Germline loops: CDR1 MDHEN, CDR2 SYDVKM. The CDR3 has 20 residues. The ends lost 7 bases at V and 4 bases at J; junction bases unmatched: 22. CDR3 DNA: TGTGCCAGCACTCCCCACGGGGGAGCGGGGGGACTAGCGGGATCATACGAGCAGTACTTC. Protein product: CASTPHGGAGGLAGSYEQYF. The whole variable domain, remainder taken from reference TRBV28 and TRBJ2-7, is DVKVTQSSRYLVKRTGEKVFLECVQDMDHENMFWYRQDPGLGLRLIYFSYDVKMKEKGDIPEGYSVSREKKERFSLILESASTNQTSMYLCASTPHGGAGGLAGSYEQYFGPGTRLTVT.

This clone turned up a few times. V is TRBV7-2 and J is TRBJ2-7, with TRBD2 as a possible D gene (5 bases). Trimming stripped 4 bases from V and 6 bases from J, with 19 bases between. The CDR3 consists of 15 residues. Germline assignment: CDR1 SGHTA and CDR2 FQGNSA. The CDR3 loop reads CASSSLGPSAGEQYF. As DNA, the CDR3 is TGTGCCAGCAGCTCTCTAGGTCCTTCGGCGGGCGAGCAGTACTTC.

This clone was seen a handful of times. The rearrangement uses TRBV4-1 and TRBJ2-7, with a possible D match to TRBD2 (5 bases). From germline, CDR1 is MGHRA and CDR2 YSYEKL. The CDR3 has 20 amino acids. V was clipped by 3 bases and J by 0 bases, with 27 bases between them. CDR3 protein: CASSQIIRETSGRSSYEQYF. As DNA, the CDR3 is TGCGCCAGCAGCCAGATAATAAGGGAGACCAGCGGCCGAAGCTCCTACGAGCAGTACTTC.

The CDR3 DNA reads TGTGCCAGCAGGAAGACAGGAGAGATTAACTATGGCTACACCTTC. The encoded protein is CASRKTGEINYGYTF. The chain uses TRBV2 and TRBJ1-2; a weak D match, TRBD1 (6 bases). Germline V gene lookup returns CDR1 SNHLY and CDR2 FYNNEI. Between the trimmed V and J ends, which lost 6 bases and 1 base, there was a span of 15 bases. The CDR3 runs to 15 residues.

This clone was observed a handful of times. The V and J genes are TRBV28 and TRBJ2-6; unclear D gene. Trimming took 5 bases from V and 2 from J, leaving 10 bases between them. The CDR3 has 15 amino acids. The germline gives CDR1 MDHEN, CDR2 SYDVKM. DNA for the CDR3: TGTGCCAGCAGTCCGTACAGAACTGGGGCCAACGTCCTGACTTTC. This codes for CASSPYRTGANVLTF. The entire variable domain, with the rest obtained from reference TRBV28 and TRBJ2-6, is as follows: DVKVTQSSRYLVKRTGEKVFLECVQDMDHENMFWYRQDPGLGLRLIYFSYDVKMKEKGDIPEGYSVSREKKERFSLILESASTNQTSMYLCASSPYRTGANVLTFGAGSRLTVL.

This clone was counted only a few times. The V and J genes are TRBV30 and TRBJ2-5; 10 nucleotides line up with TRBD1. V trimming: 2 bases; J trimming: 7 bases; junction bases outside the gene matches: 7. The germline V gene encodes CDR1 GTSNPN and CDR2 SVGIG (reference sequence). The CDR3 has 14 amino acids. The CDR3 DNA follows: TGTGCCTGGAGTACCGGGACAGGGGACGGGACCCAGTACTTC. Protein product: CAWSTGTGDGTQYF. The full variable domain, with the rest looked up from reference TRBV30 and TRBJ2-5, is SQTIHQWPATLVQPVGSPLSLECTVEGTSNPNLYWYRQAAGRGLQLLFYSVGIGQISSEVPQNLSASRPQDRQFILSSKKLLLSDSGFYLCAWSTGTGDGTQYFGPGTRLLVL.

This clone was counted a few times. The chain combines TRBV6-1 with TRBJ2-3; 10 nucleotides line up with TRBD2. Per germline, CDR1 MNHNS and CDR2 SASEGT. The CDR3 is 18 amino acids. The V and J ends lost 4 bases and 6 bases, in that order; junction bases with no gene match: 16. The DNA of the CDR3 is TGTGCCAGCAGTGCCAACCGCATAGCGGGAGGTTTAGTGGATACGCAGTATTTT. This codes for CASSANRIAGGLVDTQYF.

The chain has TRBV29-1 and TRBJ2-2; weak D call: TRBD1 (6 bases). The CDR3 runs 14 residues. Germline V gives CDR1 SQVTM, CDR2 ANQGSEA. Deletions cut 0 bases from V and 6 bases from J, with 11 bases between. In DNA form, the CDR3 reads TGCAGCGTTGAAGATTGGCAGGGGTCCGGGGAGCTGTTTTTT. This codes for CSVEDWQGSGELFF.

This chain links TRBV5-1 with TRBJ1-1, with TRBD1 matching 7 bases. CDR1 SGHRS and CDR2 YFSETQ come from the germline V gene. J lost 0 bases, V lost 3 bases, and 8 bases had no gene match. This CDR3 contains 16 residues. The CDR3 here is CASSWTTGPVNTEAFF. The DNA of the CDR3 is TGCGCCAGCAGCTGGACGACAGGGCCCGTGAACACTGAAGCTTTCTTT.

The J gene is TRBJ1-4, the V gene TRBV15; maybe TRBD1 (5 bases). The V end lost 1 base, the J end lost 6 bases, and 15 bases lay between the germline ends. CDR1 LNHNV and CDR2 YYDKDF come from the germline V gene (reference sequence). The CDR3 contains 16 residues. CDR3 coding DNA: TGTGCCACCAGCAGAGCCGCAGGGCCAGGTTATGAAAAACTGTTTTTT. Its translation is CATSRAAGPGYEKLFF.

This clone was counted between two and nine times. V gene TRBV5-6 combines with J gene TRBJ2-3; 10 bases match TRBD2. The CDR3 length is 15 residues. Germline V gives CDR1 SGHDT, CDR2 YYEEEE. Losses at the gene ends were 5 bases for V and 4 bases for J; bases not matched to a gene: 7. DNA of the CDR3: TGTGCCAGCAGGTCTAGCGGGAGCATGTCAGATACGCAGTATTTT. It codes for CASRSSGSMSDTQYF.

This clone has only a few counts. This CDR3 is CASSQQGNTGELFF. The CDR3 nucleotides read TGTGCCAGCAGCCAACAGGGAAACACCGGGGAGCTGTTTTTT. The V and J genes are TRBV4-2 and TRBJ2-2; weak D call: TRBD1 (5 bases). Germline V CDR1 and CDR2: LGHNA, YNFKEQ. The V and J ends lost 2 bases and 2 bases respectively, with 6 bases between them. The CDR3 extends over 14 amino acids.

This rearrangement joins TRBV30 to TRBJ2-7, with 9 bases that match TRBD1. The CDR3 is 14 residues long. The V gene's germline CDR1 is GTSNPN and CDR2 SVGIG (reference sequence). J was trimmed by 4 bases and V by 0 bases; bases with no gene match: 4. In DNA, the CDR3 is TGTGCCTGGAGTGTACAGGGGGCAAGGTACGAGCAGTACTTC. Translating gives CAWSVQGARYEQYF.

The gene calls are TRBV5-6 and TRBJ1-1, with D uncertain. The V gene's germline CDR1 is SGHDT and CDR2 YYEEEE. V lost 3 bases to trimming and J lost 2 bases, with 11 bases between them. There are 14 residues in the CDR3. The chain's CDR3 is CASSWVGENTEAFF. CDR3 nucleotide sequence: TGTGCCAGCAGCTGGGTCGGGGAAAACACTGAAGCTTTCTTT.

This clone was seen a few times. J is TRBJ2-3 and V is TRBV7-6; the match to TRBD1 covers 7 bases. The CDR3 totals 13 residues. Trimming took 2 bases from V and 8 from J; bases not matched to a gene: 4. From germline, CDR1 is SGHVS and CDR2 FNYEAQ. The chain's CDR3 is CASSLPGQATQYF. The CDR3 DNA is TGTGCCAGCAGCTTACCAGGACAGGCTACGCAGTATTTT.

On this clone: The sample has other DNA sequences that encode this CDR3 too. This sequence joins TRBV30 and TRBJ2-7; TRBD2 aligns across 13 bases. This CDR3 spans 14 amino acids. In germline, CDR1 is GTSNPN, CDR2 SVGIG (reference sequence). V trimming: 1 base; J trimming: 3 bases; junction bases outside the gene matches: 0. The CDR3 nucleotides read TGTGCCTGGAGTGGACTAGCGGGAGGCTACGAGCAGTACTTC. Protein: CAWSGLAGGYEQYF.

This clone was found a few times. The rearrangement joins TRBV5-1 to TRBJ1-5, with D perhaps TRBD1 (5 bases). CDR3 length equals 16 residues. Deletions cut 2 bases from V and 4 bases from J, with 16 bases between. Germline CDR1 reads SGHRS; CDR2 reads YFSETQ. CDR3 bases: TGCGCCAGCAGCTTAGGAGGGGCGAACTGGAATCAGCCCCAGCATTTT. The encoded protein is CASSLGGANWNQPQHF.

The rearrangement uses TRBV18 and TRBJ2-3, with D uncertain. The V gene lost 3 bases and the J gene lost 2 bases, with 6 bases spanning the gap. The germline V gene has CDR1 KGHSH and CDR2 LQKENI. The CDR3 runs 13 residues. This CDR3 is CASSPGVTDTQYF. The CDR3 bases are TGTGCCAGCTCACCGGGCGTCACAGATACGCAGTATTTT.

This clone was found a few times. The rearrangement joins TRBV30 to TRBJ2-7; no clear D gene. V was trimmed by 5 bases and J by 5 bases, leaving 7 bases between them. This CDR3 has 10 residues. Germline CDR1 GTSNPN, CDR2 SVGIG (reference sequence). The CDR3 nucleotides read TGTGCCTGGGGTAGAAACGAGCAGTACTTC. It encodes CAWGRNEQYF.

The J gene is TRBJ2-3, the V gene TRBV9; maybe TRBD2 (7 bases). Trimming shortened V by 0 bases and J by 6 bases, and 23 bases separated the two germline ends. This CDR3 has 18 amino acids. The germline CDR1 and CDR2 sequences are SGDLS and YYNGEE. The CDR3 coding sequence is TGTGCCAGCAGCGTAGAGAGTAGGGCGGGGGCAGGTATGGATACGCAGTATTTT. Residues: CASSVESRAGAGMDTQYF.

V usage is TRBV7-2 and J usage is TRBJ2-3, with D unresolved. Germline V gene sequence: CDR1 SGHTA, CDR2 FQGNSA. V was cut by 2 bases and J by 0 bases, with 9 bases left in between. The CDR3 totals 15 residues. The CDR3 loop reads CASSLLGTSTDTQYF. The CDR3 DNA reads as TGTGCCAGCAGCTTACTAGGAACCAGCACAGATACGCAGTATTTT.